This T cell receptor (beta chain) was retrieved from a study of blood T cell repertoires in COVID-19. For the study at large: From the United States, Italy and Spain came samples of acute and convalescent COVID-19. Sources were T cells, B-cell-depleted T cells, or PBMCs; the material itself was cDNA or gDNA.

Participants' reported clinical history set cohort assignment. After removal of 2 bases from V and 0 bases from J, the junction contained 15 bases not matched to a gene. The germline gives CDR1 SEHNR, CDR2 FQNEAQ (reference sequence). The length of the CDR3 is 19 residues. Authors' analysis steps: Estimation of nucleated cell counts relied on the amplification of reference gene primers. The repertoire was sequenced with immunoSEQ multiplex PCR; TCRdb's copy has only in-frame clones and lacks some. V, J and clone size are those of that table, while D and trimming were read from the DNA. The sample has about 180,000 clones, around 86% seen once.

This TCR was recovered from a woman between 25 and 40 years old who had recovered from COVID-19. Sequenced input: PBMCs or T cells enriched from blood (not recorded which). The chain uses TRBV7-9 and TRBJ2-7; 8 nucleotides match TRBD1. This chain's CDR3 is CASSLSQAGQGGYSYEQYF. CDR3 nucleotides: TGTGCCAGCAGCTTATCTCAGGCTGGACAGGGAGGTTACTCCTACGAGCAGTACTTC.